What follows are 14 T cell receptor beta chains derived from one specimen sequenced in a study of blood T cell repertoires in COVID-19. The data were produced by immunoSEQ multiplex PCR, yet TCRdb's version contains in-frame clones alone and is incomplete. The sample contains about 130,000 clones, roughly 85% of which appear only once. Sequenced: peripheral blood. The receptor set was obtained from a woman older than 75 with acute or convalescent COVID-19.

This chain links TRBV5-1 with TRBJ1-2, with a weak D call TRBD1 (6 bases). The CDR3 contains 13 residues. CDR1 SGHRS and CDR2 YFSETQ come from the germline V gene. V was trimmed by 3 bases and J by 8 bases, leaving 14 bases between them. CDR3: CASSSTGTGGYTF. The CDR3 coding sequence is TGCGCCAGCAGCTCCACAGGGACGGGAGGCTACACCTTC. The variable domain in full, completed from reference TRBV5-1 and TRBJ1-2, reads KAGVTQTPRYLIKTRGQQVTLSCSPISGHRSVSWYQQTPGQGLQFLFEYFSETQRNKGNFPGRFSGRQFSNSRSEMNVSTLELGDSALYLCASSSTGTGGYTFGSGTRLTVV.

V usage is TRBV18 and J usage is TRBJ2-5; TRBD2 matches at 7 bases. Germline V gene lookup returns CDR1 KGHSH and CDR2 LQKENI. The CDR3 length is 14 residues. After removal of 3 bases from V and 2 bases from J, the junction contained 3 bases not matched to a gene. This CDR3 is CASSPMRGQETQYF. The CDR3 DNA follows: TGTGCCAGCTCACCCATGCGGGGGCAAGAGACCCAGTACTTC.

The rearrangement uses TRBV10-3 and TRBJ1-1; D is ambiguous. With 3 bases removed from V and 3 bases from J, the gap between germline ends came to 8 bases. The CDR3 length is 13 residues. Germline V gene data show CDR1 as ENHRY and CDR2 as SYGVKD. The DNA for the CDR3 is TGTGCCATCAGTGATAGACGGGACACTGAAGCTTTCTTT. Amino acid sequence: CAISDRRDTEAFF.

The chain employs TRBV18 and TRBJ2-1; 9 bases align to TRBD1. This CDR3 region has 13 residues. Per the germline V gene, CDR1 is KGHSH and CDR2 is LQKENI. J gave up 7 bases and V 6 bases, and 4 bases lay outside the gene matches. CDR3 DNA: TGTGCCAGCTCTCTCGACAGGGGGAATGAGCAGTTCTTC. Amino acids: CASSLDRGNEQFF.

The chain joins TRBV2 to TRBJ1-1; 7 bases agree with TRBD1. Germline CDR1 and CDR2: SNHLY and FYNNEI. This CDR3 comprises 12 residues. The trim removed 11 bases at V and 2 bases at J, leaving 5 bases unmatched. The CDR3 DNA follows: TGTGCCGGATACAGGGGAAACACTGAAGCTTTCTTT. This translates into CAGYRGNTEAFF.

This clone was seen a single time. This sequence joins TRBV27 and TRBJ1-1, with D possibly being TRBD1 (5 bases). Germline values: CDR1 MNHEY, CDR2 SMNVEV (reference sequence). This CDR3 spans 15 amino acids. V lost 2 bases, J lost 3 bases, and 13 bases lay in between. The CDR3 reads CASSLRPGWDTEAFF. The CDR3 coding sequence is TGTGCCAGCAGTTTACGTCCAGGGTGGGACACTGAAGCTTTCTTT.

This clone has only a few counts. The CDR3 DNA sequence: TGTGCCAGCAGCTGGGACAGCCAGCAGTTCTTC. Amino acids: CASSWDSQQFF. The genes are TRBV5-6 and TRBJ2-1; 7 bases fit TRBD1. The germline gives CDR1 SGHDT, CDR2 YYEEEE. The ends lost 3 bases at V and 11 bases at J; junction bases unmatched: 2. The CDR3 is made up of 11 amino acids.

The gene calls are TRBV6-5 and TRBJ1-2; 7 bases match TRBD1. The CDR3 runs to 13 residues. The germline V gene encodes CDR1 MNHEY and CDR2 SVGAGI. V was clipped by 5 bases and J by 7 bases; unmatched bases: 7. CDR3 sequence: CASSPDRVRGYTF. The CDR3 DNA reads TGTGCCAGCAGTCCAGACAGGGTGCGTGGCTACACCTTC.

V gene TRBV4-2 combines with J gene TRBJ1-2; D ambiguous. Trimming stripped 4 bases from V and 0 bases from J, with 9 bases between. Looked up from germline, CDR1 is LGHNA and CDR2 is YNFKEQ. This CDR3 is built from 14 residues. Here the CDR3 reads CASSLGGTNYGYTF. In DNA, the CDR3 is TGTGCCAGCAGCCTTGGCGGAACTAACTATGGCTACACCTTC.

V gene TRBV3-1 (or the pseudogene TRBV3-2) combines with J gene TRBJ1-1, with D unresolved. The V gene lost 1 base and the J gene lost 2 bases, with 11 bases spanning the gap. The germline V gene encodes CDR1 LGHDT and CDR2 YNNKEL (reference sequence). CDR3 length: 15 residues. The CDR3 DNA follows: TGTGCCAGCAGCCAAGGTACTAGCAAAAACACTGAAGCTTTCTTT. Protein: CASSQGTSKNTEAFF.

Details on this clone: Additional DNA sequences in this sample encode the identical CDR3. This sequence joins TRBV6-5 and TRBJ1-2; TRBD1 is a possible D gene (6 bases). Per germline, CDR1 MNHEY and CDR2 SVGAGI. CDR3 size: 13 residues. V shed 2 bases and J shed 4 bases, with 8 bases lying between them. This chain's CDR3 is CASSYRGGYGYTF. CDR3 in DNA: TGTGCCAGCAGTTACAGAGGGGGCTATGGCTACACCTTC.

The chain has TRBV2 and TRBJ2-7; possibly TRBD2 for D (5 bases). V gave up 10 bases and J gave up 0 bases, with 16 bases separating them. This CDR3 has 14 residues. The germline gives CDR1 SNHLY, CDR2 FYNNEI. CDR3 coding DNA: TGTGCCACCTCACTCGGCGGGCACTCCTACGAGCAGTACTTC. It specifies CATSLGGHSYEQYF.

The chain carries TRBV5-1 and TRBJ2-2, with D possibly TRBD1 on 6 matching bases. The germline V gene encodes CDR1 SGHRS and CDR2 YFSETQ. V was shortened by 1 base and J by 4 bases, with 14 bases between the two germline ends. The CDR3 is made up of 16 amino acids. The CDR3, as DNA: TGCGCCAGCAGCTTGACAGGGATTAGGGCCACCGGGGAGCTGTTTTTT. Amino acid sequence: CASSLTGIRATGELFF.

The chain combines TRBV10-3 with TRBJ2-1; TRBD2 agrees at 13 bases. Germline assignment: CDR1 ENHRY and CDR2 SYGVKD. Losses at the gene ends were 10 bases for V and 11 bases for J; bases not matched to a gene: 11. CDR3 length equals 14 residues. The CDR3 DNA reads TGTGCCAGCGACACTGGGACTAGCGGGGCGAAGCAGTTCTTC. Encoded protein: CASDTGTSGAKQFF.